A selection of T cell receptor beta chains follows, all from one sample in a study of a mutant IDH1 vaccine in newly diagnosed glioma. Data came from immunoSEQ multiplex PCR; TCRdb stores just in-frame clones and leaves some out. The sample carries approximately 36,000 clones, about 80% recorded once. What these receptors recognize is not known. Sequencing was performed on peripheral blood mononuclear cells (PBMCs), taken from a glioma patient whose treatment included an IDH1 peptide vaccine. These receptors came from a woman aged 25 to 45 with glioma. Some clones in this sample may be carry-over from other donors' samples. Both conserved end residues are part of each CDR3.

TRBV28	TRBJ2-7	CASSPPGTGIYEQYF
TRBV14	TRBJ2-2	CASSQDSVRTRSRTGELFF
TRBV19	TRBJ2-3	CASRVSAGGTDTQYF
TRBV29-1	TRBJ1-5	CSVAGGFNQPQHF
TRBV2	TRBJ1-1	CASSTQGMNTEAFF
TRBV10-1	TRBJ1-2	CASSESKGGSWYGYTF
TRBV9	TRBJ2-6	CASSVVGHTSSGANVLTF
TRBV7-9	TRBJ2-5	CASGPPGLNQETQYF
TRBV7-9	TRBJ1-1	CASRGGNTEAFF
TRBV9	TRBJ2-1	CASSPAGGDGNEQFF
TRBV6-6	TRBJ2-7	CASSYSGTKSEQYF
TRBV19	TRBJ1-5	CASSIDRKPNQPQHF
TRBV28	TRBJ2-4	CASLDRDKNIQYF
TRBV2	TRBJ1-3	CASRSGYSGNTIYF
TRBV19	TRBJ2-1	CASSLVAGGYNEQFF
TRBV6-1	TRBJ2-1	CASSEGANRVGEQFF
TRBV19	TRBJ2-1	CASNPSSGPYNEQFF
TRBV27	TRBJ2-5	CASSFRTMETQYF
TRBV5-1	TRBJ2-1	CASSLHPDKFNEQFF
TRBV6-5	TRBJ2-2	CASRSRRRTGELFF
TRBV11-2	TRBJ1-2	CASSPKGYGYTF
TRBV18	TRBJ1-2	CASSPPRANLGYTF
TRBV21-1	TRBJ2-2	CASSSRPSDREGTGELFF
TRBV7-9	TRBJ1-1	CASSLGTANTEAFF
TRBV4-1	TRBJ1-5	CASSQESGSNQPQHF
TRBV6-1	TRBJ2-5	CASSASRGQGTQYF
TRBV5-4	TRBJ2-2	CASSWKREIPGELFF
TRBV6-1	TRBJ1-3	CASSASAGRNTIYF
TRBV6-6	TRBJ1-5	CASSYPRTHSNQPQHF
TRBV10-1	TRBJ2-1	CASSEGYEQFF
TRBV11-2	TRBJ2-7	CASSSPGLAGPKEQYF
TRBV5-6	TRBJ1-2	CASSLGLRDYGYTF
TRBV29-1	TRBJ1-2	CSVPGRMNYGYTF
TRBV28	TRBJ2-7	CASSDGLSYEQYF
TRBV29-1	TRBJ2-1	CSVGQREAIYNEQFF
TRBV5-6	TRBJ1-3	CASSSFRFDSGNTIYF
TRBV7-8	TRBJ2-2	CASSLGSSAGELFF
TRBV5-4	TRBJ2-2	CASSLGGGRNTGELFF
TRBV5-1	TRBJ2-7	CASSPGQGAYEQYF
TRBV15	TRBJ2-5	CATSGGQGAVETQYF
TRBV30	TRBJ2-1	CAWSEGGLYNEQFF